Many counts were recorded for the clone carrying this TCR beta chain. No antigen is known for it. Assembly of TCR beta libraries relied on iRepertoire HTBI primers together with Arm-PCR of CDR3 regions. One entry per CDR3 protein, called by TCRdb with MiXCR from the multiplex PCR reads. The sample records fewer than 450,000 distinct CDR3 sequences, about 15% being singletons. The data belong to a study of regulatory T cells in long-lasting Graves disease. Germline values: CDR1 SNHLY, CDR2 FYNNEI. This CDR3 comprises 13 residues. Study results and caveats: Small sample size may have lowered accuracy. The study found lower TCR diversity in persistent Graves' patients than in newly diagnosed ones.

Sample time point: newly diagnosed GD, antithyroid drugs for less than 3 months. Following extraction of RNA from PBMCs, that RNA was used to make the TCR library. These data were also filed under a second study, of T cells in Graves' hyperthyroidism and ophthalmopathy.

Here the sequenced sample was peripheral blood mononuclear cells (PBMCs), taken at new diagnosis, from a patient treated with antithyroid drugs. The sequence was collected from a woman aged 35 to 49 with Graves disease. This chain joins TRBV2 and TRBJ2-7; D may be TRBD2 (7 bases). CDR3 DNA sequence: TGTGCGGTTGGGGGGGGACACAACTACGAGCAGTACTTC. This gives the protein CAVGGGHNYEQYF.